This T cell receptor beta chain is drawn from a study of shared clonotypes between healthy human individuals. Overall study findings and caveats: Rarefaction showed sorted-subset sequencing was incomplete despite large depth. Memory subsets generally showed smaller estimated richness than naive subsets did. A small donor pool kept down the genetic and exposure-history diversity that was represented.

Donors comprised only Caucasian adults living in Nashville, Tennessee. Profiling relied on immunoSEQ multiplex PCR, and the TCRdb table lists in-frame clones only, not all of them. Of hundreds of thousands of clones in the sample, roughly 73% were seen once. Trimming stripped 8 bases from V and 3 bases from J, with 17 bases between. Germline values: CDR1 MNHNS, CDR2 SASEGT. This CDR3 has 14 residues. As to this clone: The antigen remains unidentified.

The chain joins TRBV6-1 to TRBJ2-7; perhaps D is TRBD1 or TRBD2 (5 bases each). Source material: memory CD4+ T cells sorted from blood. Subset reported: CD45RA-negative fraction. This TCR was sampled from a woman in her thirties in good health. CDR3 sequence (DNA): TGTGCCAGCCGAGGGCAGGGAGTCGTCTACGAGCAGTACTTC. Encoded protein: CASRGQGVVYEQYF.